This TCR beta chain was profiled in a study of OX40 agonist ivuxolimab in advanced cancers. Study-wide background: Therapy given before enrollment (anti-PD-1, anti-PD-L1 or anti-CTLA-4) was allowed, and around 44% had some.

This CDR3 region has 13 residues. The germline V and J ends were trimmed by 1 base and 6 bases, with 6 bases remaining between them. Germline V lookup: CDR1 SGHAT, CDR2 FQNNGV. The study's findings and limits: Clonal expansion was among the lowest in partial responders at 0.1-3.0 mg/kg, especially CD8+.

Autoimmune disease history or systemic immunosuppression barred patients. Patients had blood sampled at baseline and again on cycle 4 day 1 and cycle 7 day 1. Worth noting for this clone: Antigen unknown.

Using immunoSEQ multiplex PCR, the repertoire was profiled, and TCRdb retains in-frame clones only, with some absent. The repertoire holds around 63,000 clones, with approximately 85% as singletons. The chain has TRBV11-2 and TRBJ2-2; D unclear. This clonotype was sampled from an adult with an advanced solid tumor such as melanoma, head and neck, liver or kidney cancer. Sequences were derived from CD4+ or CD8+ T cells sorted from blood, sampled in a trial of the OX40 agonist ivuxolimab. DNA of the CDR3: TGTGCCAGCAGCTTAGTAGGCGCCGGGGAGCTGTTTTTT. Encoded protein: CASSLVGAGELFF. Drawing the rest from reference TRBV11-2 and TRBJ2-2, the complete variable domain is EAGVAQSPRYKIIEKRQSVAFWCNPISGHATLYWYQQILGQGPKLLIQFQNNGVVDDSQLPKDRFSAERLKGVDSTLKIQPAKLEDSAVYLCASSLVGAGELFFGEGSRLTVL.